The 10 T cell receptor beta chains below come from one sample, sequenced in a study of CD8+ T cells in alopecia areata. Following RNA extraction, reverse transcription yielded cDNA that acted as the sequencing template. Some clones are missing from TCRdb's copy, which holds only in-frame ones; the method was immunoSEQ multiplex PCR. The sample yields about 150,000 clones, approximately 45% seen once. The specimen was CD4+ T cells sorted from blood. The origin of the receptors is a human donor with alopecia areata.

The chain employs TRBV5-1 and TRBJ1-2, with TRBD1 matching 7 bases. J was trimmed by 9 bases and V by 4 bases; bases with no gene match: 12. The CDR3 runs to 14 residues. CDR1 is SGHRS and CDR2 is YFSETQ in the germline V gene. For the CDR3, the DNA is TGCGCCAGCAGCCCCCCGGGACAGCCGGCCAGCTACACCTTC. This gives the protein CASSPPGQPASYTF.

This clone was counted a few times. The genes are TRBV10-3 and TRBJ2-5; D uncertain. The germline gives CDR1 ENHRY, CDR2 SYGVKD. V was pared by 2 bases and J by 5 bases, with 6 bases between. The CDR3 consists of 12 residues. CDR3 sequence: CAISEIGETQYF. CDR3 nucleotide sequence: TGTGCCATCAGTGAGATCGGGGAGACCCAGTACTTC.

The chain links TRBV28 to TRBJ2-5; possibly TRBD1 for D (6 bases). The CDR3 runs 13 residues. Germline V gene data show CDR1 as MDHEN and CDR2 as SYDVKM. V lost 7 bases, J lost 6 bases, and 15 bases lay in between. The CDR3 here is CASNSQGMQTQYF. The DNA for the CDR3 is TGTGCCAGCAATTCACAGGGTATGCAGACCCAGTACTTC.

The V gene is TRBV5-1, the J gene TRBJ2-5; D ambiguous. The V end lost 0 bases, the J end lost 2 bases, and 11 bases lay between the germline ends. Germline CDR1 is SGHRS and CDR2 is YFSETQ. This CDR3 comprises 15 residues. DNA of the CDR3: TGCGCCAGCAGCTTGGTCCCAAACCCACAAGAGACCCAGTACTTC. It yields the protein CASSLVPNPQETQYF.

The chain is built from TRBV28 and TRBJ1-4; TRBD1 aligns across 10 bases. The junction had 5 bases not matched to a gene; V was cut back by 6 bases and J by 10 bases. The CDR3 consists of 13 residues. Germline CDR1 is MDHEN and CDR2 is SYDVKM. The CDR3 DNA reads as TGTGCCAGCAGGCGACAGGGGGCTGTAAAACTGTTTTTT. Translating gives CASRRQGAVKLFF.

The chain couples TRBV27 to TRBJ2-7; tentative D call: TRBD2 (5 bases). V was pared by 6 bases and J by 4 bases, with 13 bases between. This CDR3 is 13 amino acids long. Germline V gene data show CDR1 as MNHEY and CDR2 as SMNVEV (reference sequence). The CDR3 coding sequence is TGTGCCAGCAGCCGACGGGATTTTTACGAGCAGTACTTC. It translates to CASSRRDFYEQYF.

The rearrangement uses TRBV5-6 and TRBJ1-1; D remains unclear. This CDR3 comprises 12 residues. The V and J ends lost 4 bases and 6 bases respectively, with 10 bases between them. The germline CDR1 and CDR2 sequences are SGHDT and YYEEEE. In DNA, the CDR3 is TGTGCCAGCAGCCTAAATACCCCTGAAGCTTTCTTT. Encoded protein: CASSLNTPEAFF. Full variable domain (outside the CDR3, taken from reference TRBV5-6 and TRBJ1-1): DAGVTQSPTHLIKTRGQQVTLRCSPKSGHDTVSWYQQALGQGPQFIFQYYEEEERQRGNFPDRFSGHQFPNYSSELNVNALLLGDSALYLCASSLNTPEAFFGQGTRLTVV.

In its sample, this clone was seen a few times. This chain joins TRBV28 and TRBJ2-7; TRBD2 might be the D (5 bases). This CDR3 contains 14 residues. V lost 3 bases, J lost 5 bases, and 14 bases lay in between. The germline gives CDR1 MDHEN, CDR2 SYDVKM. The CDR3 here is CASSLSRPGNEQYF. In nucleotides, the CDR3 is TGTGCCAGCAGTTTGAGCAGGCCGGGGAACGAGCAGTACTTC.

The genes are TRBV7-8 and TRBJ2-1; 8 nucleotides agree with TRBD2. The junction had 3 bases not matched to a gene; V was cut back by 1 base and J by 4 bases. Germline-derived CDR1 and CDR2 are SGHVS and FQNEAQ. The CDR3 is 15 residues long. As DNA, the CDR3 is TGTGCCAGCAGCTTAGAACTAGCGGAGTACAATGAGCAGTTCTTC. This encodes CASSLELAEYNEQFF.

This clone was counted a few times. The chain links TRBV29-1 to TRBJ2-7; 14 bases are a match to TRBD2. The CDR3 spans 15 residues. Germline trimming cut 6 bases from V and 0 bases from J; bases unmatched to any gene: 4. The germline V gene has CDR1 SQVTM and CDR2 ANQGSEA. The CDR3, as DNA: TGCAGCGTGGGGACTAGCGGGAGCTCCTCCTACGAGCAGTACTTC. The encoded protein is CSVGTSGSSSYEQYF.